This TCR beta chain appears in the sequencing data of a study of blood T cell repertoires in COVID-19. J was trimmed by 1 base and V by 6 bases; bases with no gene match: 4. CDR1 and CDR2 from the germline V gene are SGHTA and FQGTGA. This CDR3 is 15 amino acids long. This clone was found a few times. Original data processing: The authors estimated nucleated cell counts from reference gene primer amplification. Some clones are missing from TCRdb's copy, which holds only in-frame ones; the method was immunoSEQ multiplex PCR. V, J and clone size derive from that table, while D and trimming were established from the DNA sequence. The sample contains 95,000 to 150,000 clones, approximately 74% of which appear only once. Seattle's cohort entered during active infection and was followed longitudinally.

V and J are TRBV7-3 and TRBJ2-2; 8 bases align to TRBD1. The source is a man older than 75 with COVID-19, enrolled during active disease. The sample comprised peripheral blood. The CDR3 loop reads CASSIGTGNTGELFF. DNA of the CDR3: TGTGCCAGCAGTATAGGGACAGGGAACACCGGGGAGCTGTTTTTT.